This entry describes one T cell receptor beta chain. What it binds is not known. This entry comes from a study of T cell responses to AZD1222 COVID-19 vaccine. Notes on the study in general: Possibly, clonal diversity was underestimated; donors were largely white British and included more females.

Produced via immunoSEQ multiplex PCR; TCRdb's table is partial and in-frame only. The sample shows around 120,000 clones, around 89% of them seen only once. Trimming stripped 5 bases from V and 6 bases from J, with 13 bases between. The V gene's germline CDR1 is SGDLS and CDR2 YYNGEE. The CDR3 length is 13 residues. This chain links TRBV9 with TRBJ2-3; D might be TRBD1 or TRBD2, each matching 6 bases. The clonotype originates from an adult who received the AZD1222 COVID-19 vaccine. Sequenced material: peripheral blood, taken 28 days after the second AZD1222 dose. Here the CDR3 reads CASSLGGLDTQYF. The DNA for the CDR3 is TGTGCCAGCAGTTTAGGGGGACTGGATACGCAGTATTTT.